These 24 T cell receptor beta chains originate from one sample sequenced in a study of OX40 agonist ivuxolimab in advanced cancers. Clones were read by immunoSEQ multiplex PCR, and TCRdb kept only the in-frame ones, dropping some. The data show about 80,000 clones, 90% to 95% seen once. This material consisted of CD4+ or CD8+ T cells sorted from blood, taken in a trial of the OX40 agonist ivuxolimab. These receptors were taken from an adult with an advanced solid tumor such as melanoma, head and neck, liver or kidney cancer.

The rearrangement uses TRBV10-3 and TRBJ2-7; D is perhaps TRBD2 (5 bases). V was cut by 3 bases and J by 1 base, with 13 bases left in between. The CDR3 is 15 amino acids. Looked up from germline, CDR1 is ENHRY and CDR2 is SYGVKD. The CDR3 protein is CAISDGKAGSYEQYF. DNA for the CDR3: TGTGCCATCAGTGACGGGAAGGCTGGGTCCTACGAGCAGTACTTC.

The gene calls are TRBV7-6 and TRBJ2-1; D is possibly TRBD2 (5 bases). Trimming stripped 4 bases from V and 0 bases from J, with 13 bases between. The CDR3 has 16 residues. CDR1 and CDR2 (germline): SGHVS, FNYEAQ. The CDR3 DNA follows: TGTGCCAGCAGCTCCCTAGCCTCGAGCTCCTACAATGAGCAGTTCTTC. Translating gives CASSSLASSSYNEQFF.

The genes are TRBV28 and TRBJ1-6; 8 bases align to TRBD1. CDR1 and CDR2 from the germline V gene are MDHEN and SYDVKM. The CDR3 has 15 amino acids. The J segment lost 5 bases and the V segment lost 8 bases, leaving 8 bases of the junction unmatched. In nucleotides, the CDR3 is TGTGCCAGCCGACAAGGGACAGGAGATAATTCACCCCTCCACTTT. Protein sequence: CASRQGTGDNSPLHF.

The chain employs TRBV21-1 and TRBJ2-4. TRBV21-1 is recorded as a pseudogene. The CDR3 contains 16 residues. Written as DNA, the CDR3 is TGTGCCAGCAGCAAAGGAGGGGAGAGAGCCAAAAACATTCAGTACTTC. It specifies CASSKGGERAKNIQYF.

The rearrangement uses TRBV18 and TRBJ1-1; D gene uncertain. CDR1 is KGHSH and CDR2 is LQKENI in the germline V gene. The CDR3 totals 14 residues. The V end lost 2 bases, the J end lost 1 base, and 8 bases lay between the germline ends. In DNA, the CDR3 is TGTGCCAGCTCACCATTTAGGGAGAACACTGAAGCTTTCTTT. This codes for CASSPFRENTEAFF.

This rearrangement joins TRBV30 to TRBJ2-7; D gene uncertain. From germline, CDR1 is GTSNPN and CDR2 SVGIG (reference sequence). CDR3 size: 13 residues. V gave up 0 bases and J gave up 3 bases, with 9 bases separating them. CDR3 in amino acids: CAWSVLSGYEQYF. Here the CDR3 DNA reads TGTGCCTGGAGTGTTTTATCAGGCTACGAGCAGTACTTC.

This chain uses TRBV13 with TRBJ2-1; D call uncertain. CDR1 PRHDT and CDR2 FYEKMQ come from the germline V gene (reference sequence). This CDR3 is 16 amino acids long. Trimming cost V 1 base and J 5 bases, with 15 bases left between them. The CDR3: CASSLVPSGRNNEQFF. In DNA form, the CDR3 reads TGTGCCAGCAGCTTAGTCCCTAGTGGACGCAACAATGAGCAGTTCTTC.

V is TRBV7-8 and J is TRBJ1-2; 9 bases line up with TRBD1. CDR1 is SGHVS and CDR2 is FQNEAQ in the germline V gene. Trimming at V came to 1 base and at J to 2 bases, leaving 2 bases not matched to a gene. The CDR3 is 15 residues long. CDR3 coding DNA: TGTGCCAGCAGCTTAGGACAGGGGGTCAACTATGGCTACACCTTC. Protein product: CASSLGQGVNYGYTF.

V is TRBV7-9 and J is TRBJ2-3; D gene uncertain. Germline lookup yields CDR1 SEHNR and CDR2 FQNEAQ (reference sequence). Trimming shortened V by 2 bases and J by 5 bases, and 8 bases separated the two germline ends. This CDR3 has 13 residues. CDR3 bases: TGTGCCAGCAGCTTACGTTCCCAAGATACGCAGTATTTT. Amino acids: CASSLRSQDTQYF.

This clone was seen only once. The V gene is TRBV11-2, the J gene TRBJ2-6, with 8 bases that match TRBD2. The CDR3 is made up of 15 amino acids. Germline assignment: CDR1 SGHAT and CDR2 FQNNGV. V shed 4 bases and J 2 bases; nucleotides not matched to a gene: 1. The CDR3 sequence: CASSSGGPGANVLTF. DNA for the CDR3: TGTGCCAGCAGCTCGGGGGGGCCTGGGGCCAACGTCCTGACTTTC.

This chain joins TRBV18 and TRBJ1-1; D is unclear. Germline CDR1 is KGHSH and CDR2 is LQKENI. V gave up 6 bases and J gave up 0 bases, with 8 bases separating them. This CDR3 spans 13 amino acids. This CDR3 reads CASSPDLNTEAFF. CDR3 coding DNA: TGTGCCAGCTCTCCAGACCTGAACACTGAAGCTTTCTTT. Using reference TRBV18 and TRBJ1-1 for the parts outside the CDR3, the full variable domain is NAGVMQNPRHLVRRRGQEARLRCSPMKGHSHVYWYRQLPEEGLKFMVYLQKENIIDESGMPKERFSAEFPKEGPSILRIQQVVRGDSAAYFCASSPDLNTEAFFGQGTRLTVV.

This CDR3 is CASSQVLLAGVGGELFF. In nucleotides, the CDR3 is TGTGCCAGCAGCCAAGTGTTACTAGCGGGAGTAGGCGGGGAGCTGTTTTTT. The chain uses TRBV14 and TRBJ2-2; 11 nucleotides agree with TRBD2. The CDR3 has 17 amino acids. V trimming: 1 base; J trimming: 7 bases; junction bases outside the gene matches: 8. Germline assignment: CDR1 SGHDN and CDR2 FVKESK.

Only one count was recorded for this clone. The rearrangement links TRBV6-1 to TRBJ2-1, with 7 bases matching TRBD1. J lost 4 bases, V lost 7 bases, and 4 bases had no gene match. CDR3 length equals 13 residues. From germline, CDR1 is MNHNS and CDR2 SASEGT. DNA of the CDR3: TGTGCCAGCAACCGGGACAGATACAATGAGCAGTTCTTC. It specifies CASNRDRYNEQFF.

This rearrangement joins TRBV27 to TRBJ2-3; the match to TRBD2 covers 10 bases. CDR1 and CDR2 (germline): MNHEY, SMNVEV (reference sequence). The CDR3 length is 13 residues. Unmatched junction bases numbered 6, after V lost 10 bases and J lost 5 bases. CDR3 sequence: CATALAGVDTQYF. As DNA, the CDR3 is TGTGCCACCGCTCTAGCGGGAGTAGATACGCAGTATTTT.

V usage is TRBV6-6 and J usage is TRBJ1-1, with D perhaps matching TRBD1 (6 bases). Looked up from germline, CDR1 is MNHNY and CDR2 is SVGAGI (reference sequence). V shed 7 bases and J shed 6 bases, with 9 bases lying between them. The CDR3 runs 11 residues. The chain's CDR3 is CASIGGAEAFF. As DNA, the CDR3 is TGTGCCAGCATAGGGGGAGCTGAAGCTTTCTTT.

The genes are TRBV19 and TRBJ1-1; 7 nucleotides match TRBD1. After removal of 7 bases from V and 6 bases from J, the junction contained 8 bases not matched to a gene. Germline V gives CDR1 LNHDA, CDR2 SQIVND (reference sequence). This CDR3 contains 13 residues. The CDR3 bases are TGTGCCAGTATCTCGCCAGGGGGATCTGAAGCTTTCTTT. Protein product: CASISPGGSEAFF.

The rearrangement links TRBV18 to TRBJ2-5; 11 positions agree with TRBD2. V was pared by 2 bases and J by 4 bases, with 6 bases of the junction left unmatched. This CDR3 has 16 amino acids. CDR1 is KGHSH, CDR2 LQKENI, per germline. The CDR3 loop reads CASSPIPSGGSETQYF. The CDR3 DNA is TGTGCCAGCTCACCAATTCCTAGCGGGGGGTCAGAGACCCAGTACTTC.

The gene calls are TRBV7-9 and TRBJ2-1; 16 nucleotides line up with TRBD2. Per the germline V gene, CDR1 is SEHNR and CDR2 is FQNEAQ (reference sequence). The CDR3 loop spans 19 amino acids. V gave up 3 bases and J gave up 0 bases; unmatched junction bases: 5. The CDR3 DNA follows: TGTGCCAGCAGCTTGGGACTAGCGGGAGGGCCGGGCTCCTACAATGAGCAGTTCTTC. It codes for CASSLGLAGGPGSYNEQFF.

This CDR3 is CASRANLARTAYGYTF. In DNA, the CDR3 is TGTGCCAGCCGCGCGAACCTAGCGAGGACAGCCTATGGCTACACCTTC. The chain joins TRBV5-6 to TRBJ1-2; the D gene is possibly TRBD1 (6 bases). Trimming stripped 7 bases from V and 4 bases from J, with 23 bases between. Germline V gene data show CDR1 as SGHDT and CDR2 as YYEEEE. This CDR3 is built from 16 residues.

The chain carries TRBV28 and TRBJ1-5, with a tentative D call TRBD1 (6 bases). This CDR3 comprises 13 residues. CDR1 MDHEN and CDR2 SYDVKM come from the germline V gene. V gave up 6 bases and J gave up 8 bases, with 14 bases separating them. The CDR3 DNA follows: TGTGCCAGCAGGACCCAGGGGAGGAAGCCCCAGCATTTT. The encoded protein is CASRTQGRKPQHF.

This clone was recorded once. This chain connects TRBV7-9 to TRBJ2-1; D is perhaps TRBD2 (5 bases). This CDR3 is 12 amino acids long. With 1 base removed from V and 10 bases from J, the gap between germline ends came to 8 bases. The germline V gene encodes CDR1 SEHNR and CDR2 FQNEAQ (reference sequence). In DNA form, the CDR3 reads TGTGCCAGCAGCTTAGTCGAGGGAGAGCAGTTCTTC. This sequence encodes CASSLVEGEQFF.

The chain is built from TRBV7-6 and TRBJ2-7; D could derive from TRBD1 or TRBD2 (5 bases each). V lost 4 bases to trimming and J lost 6 bases, with 19 bases between them. The CDR3 is made up of 15 amino acids. CDR1 is SGHVS and CDR2 is FNYEAQ in the germline V gene. CDR3 DNA: TGTGCCAGCAGCTCAGGTAGCGCCGGGGCGGGCGAGCAGTACTTC. This gives the protein CASSSGSAGAGEQYF. Supplemented by reference TRBV7-6 and TRBJ2-7, the full variable domain reads GAGVSQSPRYKVTKRGQDVALRCDPISGHVSLYWYRQALGQGPEFLTYFNYEAQQDKSGLPNDRFSAERPEGSISTLTIQRTEQRDSAMYRCASSSGSAGAGEQYFGPGTRLTVT.

The chain is built from TRBV28 and TRBJ1-2; maybe TRBD1 (5 bases). V was shortened by 3 bases and J by 8 bases, with 19 bases between the two germline ends. CDR1 and CDR2 from the germline V gene are MDHEN and SYDVKM. The CDR3 totals 15 residues. CDR3 sequence: CASSLPTGAALGYTF. In nucleotides, the CDR3 is TGTGCCAGCAGTTTGCCAACCGGGGCAGCATTGGGCTACACCTTC.

This rearrangement joins TRBV27 to TRBJ2-5, with D possibly TRBD1 on 7 matching bases. CDR3 length: 14 residues. Germline lookup yields CDR1 MNHEY and CDR2 SMNVEV (reference sequence). Trimming left V 3 bases short and J 3 bases short, with 11 bases between. CDR3 in DNA: TGTGCCAGCAGTTTGGCGGGACAGAAAGAGACCCAGTACTTC. It yields the protein CASSLAGQKETQYF.